These 32 T cell receptor beta chains share one sample of origin, sequenced in a study of vaccination and CD4 T cells after COVID-19 (dated by TCRdb to about 2022). The method was PCR. The sequencer was an Illumina iSeq 100. DNA from cultured CD4+ T cells was subjected to TCR sequencing with the Oncomine TCR Beta short-read assay at the Johns Hopkins FTIC core. Starting from the raw public reads, TCRdb applied fastp trimming at Q25, assembled clones with MiXCR and retained in-frame beta chains. Records with the same CDR3 protein are collapsed into one entry carrying the most frequent genes and DNA. The sample has about 9,100 distinct CDR3 sequences on record, more than 55% of them singletons. Around a third of the sample comes from the top ten. Sample treatment or condition, as interpreted from the label and publication: 10-day PBMC culture with coronavirus spike peptide pools or control peptides (ViraFEST assay).

These receptors' targets are unknown. Sequenced input: CD4+ T cells from blood, cultured in vitro. All receptors derive from a human donor who had recovered from COVID-19.

The rearrangement uses TRBV5-6 and TRBJ1-2; D ambiguous. The V end lost 5 bases, the J end lost 4 bases, and 15 bases lay between the germline ends. CDR3 size: 14 residues. Germline values: CDR1 SGHDT, CDR2 YYEEEE. CDR3 coding DNA: TGTGCCAGCAGTCCTGGACGTAGGATCTATGGCTACACCTTC. It specifies CASSPGRRIYGYTF.

This rearrangement joins TRBV7-9 to TRBJ1-2; 9 bases match TRBD1. The CDR3 sequence is 16 residues long. V lost 1 base, J lost 0 bases, and 3 bases stayed unmatched. Germline values: CDR1 SEHNR, CDR2 FQNEAQ (reference sequence). Here the CDR3 reads CASSLGGQGANYGYTF. The CDR3 DNA reads TGTGCCAGCAGCTTAGGGGGACAGGGAGCTAACTATGGCTACACCTTC.

This clonotype was seen only a few times. The chain is built from TRBV6-4 and TRBJ1-2; D is unclear. The CDR3 has 12 amino acids. V lost 8 bases and J 8 bases, leaving 15 bases between the germline ends. The germline V gene has CDR1 MRHNA and CDR2 SNTAGT. CDR3 in amino acids: CASPPRAGGYTF. In nucleotides, the CDR3 is TGTGCCAGCCCCCCACGAGCGGGCGGCTACACCTTC.

This chain connects TRBV6-2 or TRBV6-3 to TRBJ2-3; 9 nucleotides agree with TRBD1. CDR3 length: 13 amino acids. Germline-derived CDR1 and CDR2 are MNHEY and SVGEGT. V trimming: 8 bases; J trimming: 3 bases; junction bases outside the gene matches: 3. This chain's CDR3 is CASRTGVTDTQYF. The CDR3 bases are TGTGCCAGCCGGACAGGGGTAACAGATACGCAGTATTTT.

This rearrangement joins TRBV6-5 to TRBJ1-2; D not certain. The CDR3 covers 15 residues. The V gene's germline CDR1 is MNHEY and CDR2 SVGAGI. The V end lost 2 bases, the J end lost 2 bases, and 12 bases lay between the germline ends. As DNA, the CDR3 is TGTGCCAGCAGTTACGGGCCCTATAGGAACTATGGCTACACCTTC. It yields the protein CASSYGPYRNYGYTF.

This clonotype was picked up a small number of times. The chain is built from TRBV24-1 and TRBJ1-5; TRBD1 matches at 10 bases. V shed 4 bases, J shed 4 bases, and the junction held 6 bases outside the gene matches. This CDR3 comprises 16 residues. CDR1 is KGHDR and CDR2 is SFDVKD in the germline V gene. DNA for the CDR3: TGTGCCACCAGTGACCGGGACAGGGGAGTAAATCAGCCCCAGCATTTT. This translates into CATSDRDRGVNQPQHF.

The chain joins TRBV5-4 to TRBJ2-2; 9 bases are a match to TRBD2. Germline V lookup: CDR1 SGHNT, CDR2 YYREEE (reference sequence). V trimming: 4 bases; J trimming: 6 bases; junction bases outside the gene matches: 10. The length of the CDR3 is 16 residues. CDR3 sequence reads: CASSPGLARGPGELFF. In DNA form, the CDR3 reads TGTGCCAGCAGCCCGGGACTAGCCCGGGGGCCCGGGGAGCTGTTTTTT.

The chain is built from TRBV18 and TRBJ1-1; 8 nucleotides align to TRBD1. Unmatched junction bases numbered 11, after V lost 1 base and J lost 4 bases. Germline values: CDR1 KGHSH, CDR2 LQKENI. The CDR3 spans 17 residues. CDR3 in DNA: TGTGCCAGCTCACCACTCACCGCCTCAACAGGGGGCACTGAAGCTTTCTTT. Its translation is CASSPLTASTGGTEAFF.

In this sample, this clonotype turned up once. This chain connects TRBV7-2 to TRBJ1-6, with D maybe TRBD1 (6 bases). The V gene's germline CDR1 is SGHTA and CDR2 FQGNSA. The V end was cut by 2 bases, the J end by 6 bases, with 14 bases between. The CDR3 runs to 16 residues. CDR3 loop: CASSLNGGGLNSPLHF. The CDR3 DNA follows: TGTGCCAGCAGCTTAAACGGGGGGGGGCTTAATTCACCCCTCCACTTT.

This chain uses TRBV12-5 with TRBJ2-1, with TRBD1 matching 7 bases. The CDR3 spans 16 residues. Germline assignment: CDR1 LGHNT and CDR2 FRNRAP. V was clipped by 2 bases and J by 4 bases; unmatched bases: 8. In DNA, the CDR3 is TGTGCTAGTGGTTTGAATGTGAGGGGGCTTTACAATGAGCAGTTCTTC. This translates into CASGLNVRGLYNEQFF.

CDR3 in amino acids: CASSSEGLDYTGELFF. The CDR3 DNA reads as TGTGCCAGCAGCTCAGAAGGGCTGGACTACACCGGGGAGCTGTTTTTT. The chain has TRBV11-2 and TRBJ2-2; possible D gene TRBD2, 5 bases. Germline assignment: CDR1 SGHAT and CDR2 FQNNGV. The CDR3 runs to 16 residues. V was pared by 4 bases and J by 3 bases, with 15 bases between.

The table lists this clonotype with a few counts. This chain joins TRBV20-1 and TRBJ1-1; TRBD1 agrees at 8 bases. J was trimmed by 5 bases and V by 0 bases; bases with no gene match: 11. This CDR3 spans 16 amino acids. Germline values: CDR1 DFQATT, CDR2 SNEGSKA (reference sequence). CDR3: CSARDPVAGGSTEAFF. For the CDR3, the DNA is TGCAGTGCTAGAGATCCGGTGGCAGGGGGCTCGACTGAAGCTTTCTTT.

This chain joins TRBV5-1 and TRBJ1-1; 7 bases are shared with TRBD1. With 6 bases clipped from V and 0 bases from J, the junction kept 5 bases outside the gene matches. Germline V gene data show CDR1 as SGHRS and CDR2 as YFSETQ. The CDR3 is 14 amino acids. The CDR3 bases are TGCGCCAGCACCCCGACAGGGATGAACACTGAAGCTTTCTTT. It codes for CASTPTGMNTEAFF. Full variable domain (rest looked up from reference TRBV5-1 and TRBJ1-1): KAGVTQTPRYLIKTRGQQVTLSCSPISGHRSVSWYQQTPGQGLQFLFEYFSETQRNKGNFPGRFSGRQFSNSRSEMNVSTLELGDSALYLCASTPTGMNTEAFFGQGTRLTVV.

V and J are TRBV19 and TRBJ1-5; D not certain. There are 13 residues in the CDR3. The germline V gene encodes CDR1 LNHDA and CDR2 SQIVND (reference sequence). Trimming cost V 2 bases and J 9 bases, with 11 bases left between them. CDR3: CASSIRVDRPQHF. DNA of the CDR3: TGTGCCAGTAGTATAAGGGTTGATCGGCCCCAGCATTTT.

The chain combines TRBV4-2 with TRBJ2-3; maybe TRBD2 (6 bases). The CDR3 totals 16 residues. V was clipped by 0 bases and J by 5 bases, with 15 bases between them. Germline loops: CDR1 LGHNA, CDR2 YNFKEQ. The CDR3: CASSQDGDSGRDTQYF. The CDR3 DNA is TGTGCCAGCAGCCAAGATGGTGATAGCGGTAGAGATACGCAGTATTTT.

This clonotype is a singleton in its sample. The chain is built from TRBV9 and TRBJ1-5; D unresolved. This CDR3 is built from 17 residues. Germline CDR1 SGDLS, CDR2 YYNGEE. V gave up 0 bases and J gave up 0 bases, with 13 bases separating them. CDR3 protein: CASSVGMGLYSNQPQHF. CDR3 coding DNA: TGTGCCAGCAGCGTAGGAATGGGCCTTTATAGCAATCAGCCCCAGCATTTT. Based on the CDR3 plus reference TRBV9 and TRBJ1-5, the full variable domain is DSGVTQTPKHLITATGQRVTLRCSPRSGDLSVYWYQQSLDQGLQFLIQYYNGEERAKGNILERFSAQQFPDLHSELNLSSLELGDSALYFCASSVGMGLYSNQPQHFGDGTRLSIL.

The chain employs TRBV19 and TRBJ2-5; possible D gene TRBD1, 6 bases. Germline V gene data show CDR1 as LNHDA and CDR2 as SQIVND (reference sequence). Trimming took 0 bases from V and 4 from J, leaving 6 bases between them. The CDR3 has 13 amino acids. The CDR3 spells CASSIDRGETQYF. For the CDR3, the DNA is TGTGCCAGTAGTATAGACAGGGGAGAGACCCAGTACTTC.

This clonotype was counted only a few times. One junction end does not reproduce the germline sequence, and a read error may be involved. The chain has TRBV7-7 and TRBJ1-5; D uncertain. The CDR3 is 15 residues long. CDR1 SSHAT and CDR2 FNYEAQ come from the germline V gene (reference sequence). CDR3 DNA: TGTGCTAGCAGCTTAGAGCCTCTTAGCAATCAGCCCCAGCATTTT. This sequence encodes CASSLEPLSNQPQHF.

The CDR3 bases are TGTGCCAGTAGTACCCAGGGGAACACTGAAGCTTTCTTT. This translates into CASSTQGNTEAFF. The V and J genes are TRBV19 and TRBJ1-1; the D gene is possibly TRBD1 (5 bases). The length of the CDR3 is 13 residues. The V gene's germline CDR1 is LNHDA and CDR2 SQIVND (reference sequence). Trimming cost V 4 bases and J 1 base, with 7 bases left between them.

This sequence joins TRBV4-1 and TRBJ2-1, with 11 bases that match TRBD2. The CDR3 is 15 amino acids. Trimming took 6 bases from V and 9 from J; bases not matched to a gene: 10. Per the germline V gene, CDR1 is MGHRA and CDR2 is YSYEKL. Here the CDR3 DNA reads TGCGCCAGCAGGGGAACTAGCGGGAGACGGGGTGAGCAGTTCTTC. This sequence encodes CASRGTSGRRGEQFF.

In this sample, this clonotype turned up a few times. The chain recombines TRBV27 with TRBJ2-2; 7 bases fit TRBD1. There are 15 residues in the CDR3. After removal of 4 bases from V and 0 bases from J, the junction contained 2 bases not matched to a gene. The germline V gene has CDR1 MNHEY and CDR2 SMNVEV (reference sequence). This chain's CDR3 is CASSWGQTNTGELFF. CDR3 sequence (DNA): TGTGCCAGCAGTTGGGGACAGACGAACACCGGGGAGCTGTTTTTT.

This sequence joins TRBV15 and TRBJ2-3; 10 bases line up with TRBD1. The CDR3 totals 16 residues. Germline lookup yields CDR1 LNHNV and CDR2 YYDKDF (reference sequence). V dropped 5 bases and J dropped 4; count of bases not matched to a gene: 9. Written as DNA, the CDR3 is TGTGCCACCAGCTCCACACGGGACAGGGGCGCAGATACGCAGTATTTT. Its protein is CATSSTRDRGADTQYF.

The chain links TRBV20-1 to TRBJ2-3, with TRBD2 matching over 9 bases. With 5 bases clipped from V and 5 bases from J, the junction kept 11 bases outside the gene matches. The CDR3 runs 15 residues. CDR1 and CDR2 (germline): DFQATT, SNEGSKA (reference sequence). The CDR3 sequence is CSAERPLAGLDTQYF. In nucleotides, the CDR3 is TGCAGTGCTGAGAGACCTCTAGCGGGGTTAGATACGCAGTATTTT.

The chain joins TRBV30 to TRBJ2-5; either TRBD1 or TRBD2 may fit D (5 bases each). Germline values: CDR1 GTSNPN, CDR2 SVGIG (reference sequence). The length of the CDR3 is 14 residues. V was cut by 0 bases and J by 2 bases, with 10 bases left in between. The DNA of the CDR3 is TGTGCCTGGAGTGTACCGGGACCTCAAGAGACCCAGTACTTC. This encodes CAWSVPGPQETQYF.

The J gene is TRBJ1-1, the V gene TRBV7-9; D remains unclear. Per germline, CDR1 SEHNR and CDR2 FQNEAQ (reference sequence). CDR3 length: 14 residues. Trimming shortened V by 4 bases and J by 1 base, and 10 bases separated the two germline ends. DNA for the CDR3: TGTGCCAGCAGCTCGCCGACACAGAACACTGAAGCTTTCTTT. It yields the protein CASSSPTQNTEAFF.

The J gene is TRBJ2-6, the V gene TRBV6-1; D not resolved. The CDR3 runs 16 residues. The germline V gene encodes CDR1 MNHNS and CDR2 SASEGT. With 1 base removed from V and 0 bases from J, the gap between germline ends came to 7 bases. As DNA, the CDR3 is TGTGCCAGCAGTGAAGGGTCGGTCTCTGGGGCCAACGTCCTGACTTTC. Protein: CASSEGSVSGANVLTF.

The V call is TRBV27, the J call TRBJ1-5; D possibly corresponds to TRBD1 (6 bases). Trimming cost V 5 bases and J 1 base, with 12 bases left between them. CDR3 length equals 15 residues. The germline CDR1 and CDR2 sequences are MNHEY and SMNVEV (reference sequence). This CDR3 is CASSPQGQSNQPQHF. The CDR3 DNA sequence: TGTGCCAGCAGTCCCCAGGGGCAAAGCAATCAGCCCCAGCATTTT.

The V and J genes are TRBV27 and TRBJ2-7; D is possibly TRBD1 (5 bases). This CDR3 spans 12 amino acids. V dropped 8 bases and J dropped 9 bases, with 17 bases sitting between them. Germline V gene lookup returns CDR1 MNHEY and CDR2 SMNVEV (reference sequence). The CDR3 coding sequence is TGTGCCAGCCAACAGCAAGGGGCGAGGCAGTACTTC. This encodes CASQQQGARQYF.

For the CDR3, the DNA is TGTGCCACGGGGGGGAACACCGGGGAGCTGTTTTTT. Encoded protein: CATGGNTGELFF. This chain joins TRBV2 and TRBJ2-2, with 7 bases identical to TRBD2. The CDR3 is 12 residues long. J was trimmed by 1 base and V by 10 bases; bases with no gene match: 0. Germline V gene lookup returns CDR1 SNHLY and CDR2 FYNNEI.

This clonotype was seen a single time. The rearrangement links TRBV12-3 or TRBV12-4 to TRBJ1-5; 9 bases line up with TRBD1. V shed 6 bases, J shed 7 bases, and the junction held 13 bases outside the gene matches. The CDR3 covers 16 residues. CDR3 residues: CASSPTGGPGLQPQHF. For the CDR3, the DNA is TGTGCCAGCAGCCCTACAGGGGGCCCTGGCCTGCAGCCCCAGCATTTT.

This rearrangement joins TRBV30 to TRBJ1-2; unclear D gene. This CDR3 has 12 amino acids. Between the trimmed V and J ends, which lost 0 bases and 5 bases, there was a span of 7 bases. Germline V gene sequence: CDR1 GTSNPN, CDR2 SVGIG (reference sequence). Written as DNA, the CDR3 is TGTGCCTGGAGTGTACAAGAATATGGCTACACCTTC. Residues: CAWSVQEYGYTF. The whole variable domain, filled in from reference TRBV30 and TRBJ1-2, reads SQTIHQWPATLVQPVGSPLSLECTVEGTSNPNLYWYRQAAGRGLQLLFYSVGIGQISSEVPQNLSASRPQDRQFILSSKKLLLSDSGFYLCAWSVQEYGYTFGSGTRLTVV.

The V gene is TRBV15, the J gene TRBJ1-5; possible D gene TRBD1, 5 bases. This CDR3 spans 13 amino acids. Germline V gene data show CDR1 as LNHNV and CDR2 as YYDKDF (reference sequence). The V and J ends lost 0 bases and 8 bases respectively, with 8 bases between them. CDR3: CATSRDQGEPQHF. Written as DNA, the CDR3 is TGTGCCACCAGCAGAGATCAGGGCGAGCCCCAGCATTTT.